The rows below give T cell receptor beta chains drawn from one sample of a study of cytomegalovirus exposure and HLA in healthy donors. Data came from immunoSEQ multiplex PCR; TCRdb stores just in-frame clones and leaves some out. The sample holds 150,000 to 200,000 clones; 70% to 80% are singletons and the top ten take around 0.69%. The sample was PBMCs. These receptors came from a woman aged 40 to 55 in good health and CMV-seronegative. The CDR3 runs from the conserved cysteine through the conserved F or W. A D gene is named only where the DNA matches it firmly. A clone size is listed for some rows: how often the clone was seen (once, few, many), or a class if it is expanded.

abundance,v_gene,d_gene,j_gene,CDR3aa,CDR3nt
-,TRBV6-1,TRBD1,TRBJ2-7,CASRYGTGGIGEQYF,TGTGCCAGCAGATACGGGACAGGGGGCATTGGCGAGCAGTACTTC
-,TRBV7-9,-,TRBJ2-3,CASSLGPSTQYF,TGTGCCAGCAGCTTAGGTCCTAGCACGCAGTATTTT
-,TRBV7-8,-,TRBJ2-3,CASSNREASTDTQYF,TGTGCCAGCAGCAACCGGGAAGCTAGCACAGATACGCAGTATTTT
-,TRBV19,TRBD2,TRBJ2-7,CASSIKAGGPVKEQYF,TGTGCCAGTAGTATCAAAGCGGGGGGGCCTGTGAAGGAGCAGTACTTC
-,TRBV2,-,TRBJ2-1,CASSYRVQPYNEQFF,TGTGCCAGCAGTTACAGGGTACAGCCCTACAATGAGCAGTTCTTC
-,TRBV10-2,-,TRBJ2-7,CASSEDSHEQYF,TGCGCCAGCAGTGAGGATAGTCACGAGCAGTACTTC
-,TRBV27,-,TRBJ2-1,CASKFLGAGSYNEQFF,TGTGCCAGCAAGTTTTTGGGGGCGGGCTCCTACAATGAGCAGTTCTTC
-,TRBV19,TRBD1,TRBJ1-4,CASTGDRRRDEKLFF,TGTGCCAGTACCGGGGACAGGAGACGTGATGAAAAACTGTTTTTT
-,TRBV25-1,-,TRBJ1-2,CASTSGGLYGYTF,TGTGCCAGCACTTCGGGGGGGTTGTATGGCTACACCTTC
few,TRBV27,-,TRBJ1-1,CASSQRGSGMNTEAFF,TGTGCCAGCAGTCAGAGGGGGAGTGGAATGAACACTGAAGCTTTCTTT
-,TRBV5-1,-,TRBJ2-7,CASSLTRSGEQYF,TGCGCCAGCAGCTTGACCAGGTCCGGCGAGCAGTACTTC
few,TRBV5-6,-,TRBJ1-6,CASSSQNGYSPLHF,TGTGCCAGCAGCTCCCAGAATGGCTATTCACCCCTCCACTTT
-,TRBV5-6,-,TRBJ2-2,CASSHRGGGPNTGELFF,TGTGCCAGCAGCCACCGTGGGGGGGGGCCTAACACCGGGGAGCTGTTTTTT
-,TRBV18,TRBD1,TRBJ2-1,CASSPPWILQGEVTYNEQFF,TGTGCCAGCTCACCACCTTGGATTTTACAGGGGGAGGTCACCTACAATGAGCAGTTCTTC
-,TRBV6-5,-,TRBJ2-1,CASSSGGGEQFF,TGTGCCAGCAGTTCTGGGGGGGGCGAGCAGTTCTTC
-,TRBV7-8,-,TRBJ1-3,CASSLDSYSGNTIYF,TGTGCCAGCAGCTTAGACTCATACTCTGGAAACACCATATATTTT
-,TRBV5-4,-,TRBJ1-2,CASSLGQVGVYGYTF,TGTGCCAGCAGCTTGGGGCAGGTGGGCGTCTATGGCTACACCTTC
-,TRBV19,-,TRBJ1-2,CASSAGPRINYGYTF,TGTGCCAGTAGTGCGGGACCCCGCATTAACTATGGCTACACCTTC
-,TRBV7-2,TRBD2,TRBJ2-7,CASSFRLASYEQYF,TGTGCCAGCAGCTTCCGACTAGCGTCCTACGAGCAGTACTTC
-,TRBV19,-,TRBJ1-2,CASSTLGSNYGYTF,TGTGCCAGTAGTACACTCGGGTCTAACTATGGCTACACCTTC
-,TRBV15,-,TRBJ2-4,CATSPPLGGRGIQYF,TGTGCCACCAGCCCCCCCTTAGGGGGACGGGGCATTCAGTACTTC
-,TRBV10-2,TRBD2,TRBJ2-5,CASSASAGGETQYF,TGCGCCAGCAGTGCGAGTGCGGGAGGAGAGACCCAGTACTTC
-,TRBV19,TRBD2,TRBJ2-3,CASSPTSGNRDTQYF,TGTGCCAGTAGTCCTACTAGCGGGAATAGAGATACGCAGTATTTT
-,TRBV19,TRBD1,TRBJ1-5,CASSIIDRGYNQPQHF,TGTGCCAGTAGTATAATAGACAGGGGATACAATCAGCCCCAGCATTTT
-,TRBV14,-,TRBJ1-1,CASSQDPGPRSQGAFF,TGTGCCAGCAGCCAAGACCCGGGTCCACGCTCCCAAGGCGCTTTCTTT
-,TRBV4-1,-,TRBJ2-3,CASSQGGARTDTQYF,TGCGCCAGCAGCCAAGGTGGGGCGCGCACAGATACGCAGTATTTT
-,TRBV6-1,TRBD1,TRBJ2-7,CAHNRGTPTHEQYF,TGTGCCCACAACAGGGGAACACCAACCCACGAGCAGTACTTC
-,TRBV19,TRBD2,TRBJ2-1,CASSMGREATGEQFF,TGTGCCAGTAGTATGGGCCGGGAGGCCACGGGGGAGCAGTTCTTC
few,TRBV5-1,-,TRBJ2-7,CASSDSTYEQYF,TGCGCCAGCTCCGACAGCACCTACGAGCAGTACTTC
-,TRBV28,TRBD1,TRBJ2-1,CASSLSGRGNNEQFF,TGTGCCAGCAGTTTATCGGGCAGGGGGAACAATGAGCAGTTCTTC
few,TRBV5-1,-,TRBJ1-5,CASSIGSGGSNQPQHF,TGCGCCAGCAGCATCGGCTCCGGGGGTAGCAATCAGCCCCAGCATTTT
-,TRBV5-1,-,TRBJ1-1,CASSLRGNGVGVEAFF,TGCGCCAGCAGCTTGCGGGGAAATGGGGTTGGTGTTGAAGCTTTCTTT
-,TRBV7-9,-,TRBJ2-7,CASSSSLYEQYF,TGTGCCAGCAGCTCCTCCCTCTACGAGCAGTACTTC
-,TRBV27,TRBD1,TRBJ1-2,CASSPSGQYNYGYTF,TGTGCCAGCAGTCCCTCGGGACAGTATAACTATGGCTACACCTTC
-,TRBV7-9,TRBD1,TRBJ1-2,CASSLSAGGSYGYTF,TGTGCCAGCAGCTTAAGTGCAGGGGGATCGTATGGCTACACCTTC
-,TRBV11-2,-,TRBJ2-7,CASSLGRGGEQYF,TGTGCCAGCAGCTTAGGAAGGGGCGGCGAGCAGTACTTC
-,TRBV29-1,TRBD2,TRBJ2-3,CSVPPGLAGGLDTDTQYF,TGCAGCGTTCCCCCGGGACTAGCGGGAGGGTTGGACACAGATACGCAGTATTTT
-,TRBV28,-,TRBJ1-2,CASSLEWAYGYTF,TGTGCCAGCAGTTTAGAGTGGGCGTATGGCTACACCTTC
-,TRBV7-2,-,TRBJ2-1,CASSLTRNEQFF,TGTGCCAGCAGCCTAACTAGAAATGAGCAGTTCTTC
-,TRBV7-2,TRBD1,TRBJ1-2,CASSTTGGPYYGYTF,TGTGCCAGCAGCACGACAGGGGGACCCTACTATGGCTACACCTTC
-,TRBV5-1,-,TRBJ2-5,CASSYSETQYF,TGCGCCAGCAGCTACAGCGAGACCCAGTACTTC
-,TRBV19,-,TRBJ2-5,CASSLDFQGTQYF,TGTGCCAGTAGTCTAGACTTCCAGGGGACCCAGTACTTC
-,TRBV30,-,TRBJ2-5,CAWSVGGRRETQYF,TGTGCCTGGAGTGTAGGGGGACGTAGAGAGACCCAGTACTTC
-,TRBV7-9,TRBD1,TRBJ2-7,CASSSDYRDSYEQYF,TGTGCCAGCAGCTCCGACTACAGGGACAGCTACGAGCAGTACTTC
-,TRBV7-9,-,TRBJ1-3,CASSLARRTPGNTIYF,TGTGCCAGCAGCTTAGCGCGAAGGACACCTGGAAACACCATATATTTT
-,TRBV6-5,-,TRBJ2-5,CASRWSVQETQYF,TGTGCCAGCAGGTGGTCGGTCCAAGAGACCCAGTACTTC
-,TRBV6-6,TRBD1,TRBJ2-7,CASLETGGSAEQYF,TGTGCCAGCTTGGAGACAGGGGGAAGCGCCGAGCAGTACTTC
-,TRBV9,-,TRBJ2-2,CASSVMTGFGGELFF,TGTGCCAGCAGCGTGATGACAGGATTCGGCGGGGAGCTGTTTTTT
-,TRBV9,-,TRBJ1-2,CASSVSDSRYGYTF,TGTGCCAGCAGCGTGTCGGACAGTCGCTATGGCTACACCTTC
-,TRBV5-1,TRBD2,TRBJ2-3,CASSSGLAGGSDTQYF,TGCGCCAGCAGCTCCGGACTAGCGGGAGGGTCAGATACGCAGTATTTT
-,TRBV29-1,TRBD1,TRBJ2-5,CSVDIRGLRETQYF,TGCAGCGTTGATATCAGGGGGCTGAGGGAGACCCAGTACTTC
-,TRBV27,TRBD1,TRBJ2-7,CASSFSGQGEQYF,TGTGCCAGCAGTTTCTCGGGACAGGGTGAGCAGTACTTC
few,TRBV5-6,-,TRBJ1-2,CASSLSPGLKGYTF,TGTGCCAGCAGCTTATCGCCGGGACTCAAAGGCTACACCTTC